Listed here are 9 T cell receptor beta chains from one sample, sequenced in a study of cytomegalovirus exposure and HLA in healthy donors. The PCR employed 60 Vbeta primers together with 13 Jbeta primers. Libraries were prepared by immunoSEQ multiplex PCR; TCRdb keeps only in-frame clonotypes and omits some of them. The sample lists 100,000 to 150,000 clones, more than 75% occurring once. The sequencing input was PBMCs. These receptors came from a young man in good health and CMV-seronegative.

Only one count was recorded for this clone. CDR3 sequence reads: CSARSQGRAFF. The CDR3 coding sequence is TGCAGTGCTAGAAGTCAGGGTAGAGCTTTCTTT. This chain connects TRBV20-1 to TRBJ1-1, with D possibly being TRBD1 (5 bases). Germline assignment: CDR1 DFQATT and CDR2 SNEGSKA (reference sequence). The CDR3 consists of 11 residues. The V and J ends lost 2 bases and 10 bases respectively, with 11 bases between them.

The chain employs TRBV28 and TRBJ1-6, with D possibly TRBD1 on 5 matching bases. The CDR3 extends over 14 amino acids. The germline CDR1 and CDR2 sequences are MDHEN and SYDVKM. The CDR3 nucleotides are TGTGCGTCTTTCTCGGGGGGATGGAATTCACCCCTCCACTTT. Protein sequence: CASFSGGWNSPLHF.

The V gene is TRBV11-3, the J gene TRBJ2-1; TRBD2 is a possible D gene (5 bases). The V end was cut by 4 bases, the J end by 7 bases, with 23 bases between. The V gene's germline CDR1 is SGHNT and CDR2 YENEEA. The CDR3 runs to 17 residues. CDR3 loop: CASSSGLTEGLRNEQFF. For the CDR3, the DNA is TGTGCCAGCAGCTCCGGCTTAACAGAGGGCCTGAGGAATGAGCAGTTCTTC.

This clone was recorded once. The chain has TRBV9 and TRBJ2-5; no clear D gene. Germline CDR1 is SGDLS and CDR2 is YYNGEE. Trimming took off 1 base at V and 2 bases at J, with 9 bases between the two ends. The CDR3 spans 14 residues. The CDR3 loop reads CASSVRQQQETQYF. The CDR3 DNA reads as TGTGCCAGCAGCGTACGACAACAACAAGAGACCCAGTACTTC.

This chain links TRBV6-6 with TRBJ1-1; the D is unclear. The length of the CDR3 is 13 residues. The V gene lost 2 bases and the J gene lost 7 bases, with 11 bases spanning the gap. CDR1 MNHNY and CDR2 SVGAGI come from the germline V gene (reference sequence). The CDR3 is CASSYVMSGEAFF. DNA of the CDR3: TGTGCCAGCAGTTACGTTATGTCGGGTGAAGCTTTCTTT.

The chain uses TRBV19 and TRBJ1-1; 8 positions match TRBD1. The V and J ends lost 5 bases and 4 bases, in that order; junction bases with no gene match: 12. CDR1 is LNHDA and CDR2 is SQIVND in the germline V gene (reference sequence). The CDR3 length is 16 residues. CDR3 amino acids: CASSPTTGEKSTEAFF. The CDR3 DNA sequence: TGTGCCAGTAGTCCCACGACAGGGGAGAAGAGCACTGAAGCTTTCTTT.

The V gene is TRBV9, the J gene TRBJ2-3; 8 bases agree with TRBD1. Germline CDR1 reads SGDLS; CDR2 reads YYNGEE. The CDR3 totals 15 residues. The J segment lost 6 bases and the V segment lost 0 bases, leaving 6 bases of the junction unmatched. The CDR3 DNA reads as TGTGCCAGCAGCGTAGGGGCAGGGGGCGCGGATACGCAGTATTTT. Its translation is CASSVGAGGADTQYF. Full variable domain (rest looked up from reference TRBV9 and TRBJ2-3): DSGVTQTPKHLITATGQRVTLRCSPRSGDLSVYWYQQSLDQGLQFLIQYYNGEERAKGNILERFSAQQFPDLHSELNLSSLELGDSALYFCASSVGAGGADTQYFGPGTRLTVL.

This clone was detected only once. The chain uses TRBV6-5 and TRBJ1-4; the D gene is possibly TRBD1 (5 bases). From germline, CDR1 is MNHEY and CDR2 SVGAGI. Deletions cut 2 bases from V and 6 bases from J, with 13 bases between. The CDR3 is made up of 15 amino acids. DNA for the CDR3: TGTGCCAGCAGTTACCTCACCGACAGTTATGAAAAACTGTTTTTT. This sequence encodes CASSYLTDSYEKLFF.

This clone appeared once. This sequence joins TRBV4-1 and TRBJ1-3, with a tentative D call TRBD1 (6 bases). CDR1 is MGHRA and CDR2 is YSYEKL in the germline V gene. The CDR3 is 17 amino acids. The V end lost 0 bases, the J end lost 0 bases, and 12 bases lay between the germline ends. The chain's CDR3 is CASSQDRQVFSGNTIYF. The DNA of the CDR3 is TGCGCCAGCAGCCAAGATAGACAGGTCTTCTCTGGAAACACCATATATTTT.